The 14 T cell receptor beta chains reported below all come from one sample, sequenced in a study of shared clonotypes between healthy human individuals. Assay used: immunoSEQ multiplex PCR; TCRdb lists only in-frame clones, some missing. The sample has fewer than 600,000 clones, roughly 83% seen once; the top ten hold around 13%. Input material: PBMCs. These TCRs come from a middle-aged woman in good health. Some clones in this sample may be carry-over from other donors' samples.

This rearrangement joins TRBV28 to TRBJ1-5; tentative D call: TRBD1 (5 bases). This CDR3 has 15 amino acids. CDR1 is MDHEN and CDR2 is SYDVKM in the germline V gene. The ends were cut back, 4 bases at V and 6 bases at J, with 16 bases in the middle. The CDR3 nucleotides are TGTGCCAGCAGTTCTCGGACGAGGGGCATTCAGCCCCAGCATTTT. Its protein is CASSSRTRGIQPQHF.

The chain employs TRBV28 and TRBJ2-7; a possible D gene is TRBD1 (5 bases). The V end was cut by 6 bases, the J end by 1 base, with 13 bases between. CDR1 MDHEN and CDR2 SYDVKM come from the germline V gene. There are 14 residues in the CDR3. The CDR3 sequence is CASSLGLTSYEQYF. CDR3 DNA: TGTGCCAGCAGCCTGGGGCTGACATCCTACGAGCAGTACTTC.

The chain carries TRBV5-4 and TRBJ2-1; 10 positions match TRBD2. Trimming took 0 bases from V and 6 from J; bases not matched to a gene: 3. The CDR3 sequence is 15 residues long. Germline CDR1 and CDR2: SGHNT and YYREEE (reference sequence). CDR3 bases: TGTGCCAGCAGCTTGGGGACTAGCGGAACCAATGAGCAGTTCTTC. Its protein is CASSLGTSGTNEQFF.

The J gene is TRBJ1-1, the V gene TRBV5-1; no reliable D call. CDR1 is SGHRS, CDR2 YFSETQ, per germline. V was pared by 4 bases and J by 1 base, with 14 bases between. The CDR3 runs to 15 residues. CDR3 coding DNA: TGCGCCAGCAGCCCGAGGCCTGACAAGAACACTGAAGCTTTCTTT. Amino acid sequence: CASSPRPDKNTEAFF.

The rearrangement links TRBV29-1 to TRBJ2-1; 8 bases line up with TRBD2. Trimming at V came to 8 bases and at J to 6 bases, leaving 9 bases not matched to a gene. Germline V lookup: CDR1 SQVTM, CDR2 ANQGSEA. The CDR3 is 13 amino acids. CDR3 nucleotide sequence: TGCAGCCTGGGAGCGGGAGCCCGCAATGAGCAGTTCTTC. This codes for CSLGAGARNEQFF.

The chain has TRBV28 and TRBJ2-7; 11 bases align to TRBD2. Germline CDR1 is MDHEN and CDR2 is SYDVKM. The length of the CDR3 is 15 residues. Trimming removed 6 bases from V and 4 bases from J; junction bases left unmatched: 8. This CDR3 is CASRILGTSGYEQYF. CDR3 in DNA: TGTGCCAGCAGAATTTTGGGGACTAGCGGATACGAGCAGTACTTC.

J is TRBJ2-6 and V is TRBV5-5, with D possibly TRBD1 on 6 matching bases. The CDR3 extends over 15 amino acids. Trimming removed 5 bases from V and 3 bases from J, with 12 bases in between. Germline V lookup: CDR1 SGHKS, CDR2 YYEKEE (reference sequence). For the CDR3, the DNA is TGTGCCAGCAGTGGGGGACAAGGTGGGGCCAACGTCCTGACTTTC. It specifies CASSGGQGGANVLTF.

The rearrangement links TRBV5-1 to TRBJ1-1; tentative D call: TRBD1 (5 bases). The CDR3 length is 13 residues. Trimming stripped 3 bases from V and 6 bases from J, with 12 bases between. Germline CDR1 SGHRS, CDR2 YFSETQ. The CDR3 loop is CASSSDSGAEAFF. For the CDR3, the DNA is TGCGCCAGCAGCTCTGACAGTGGCGCTGAAGCTTTCTTT.

The rearrangement uses TRBV5-1 and TRBJ2-1; 13 bases match TRBD2. This CDR3 is 15 amino acids long. CDR1 SGHRS and CDR2 YFSETQ come from the germline V gene. V dropped 3 bases and J dropped 8; count of bases not matched to a gene: 5. CDR3 in DNA: TGCGCCAGCAGCTGGACTAGCGGGAGTAATTATGAGCAGTTCTTC. It is translated as CASSWTSGSNYEQFF.

The chain combines TRBV23-1 with TRBJ2-7; tentatively, D is TRBD1 (6 bases). TRBV23-1 is reported as an ORF; its role is uncertain. The CDR3 has 15 residues. Trimming stripped 7 bases from V and 0 bases from J, with 16 bases between. CDR3 DNA: TGCGCCAGCACCCTAGGACAGCCGGACTCCTACGAGCAGTACTTC. It yields the protein CASTLGQPDSYEQYF.

This clone was observed once. The V call is TRBV5-1, the J call TRBJ2-7; D tentatively reads TRBD1 or TRBD2 (6 bases each). Germline V gives CDR1 SGHRS, CDR2 YFSETQ. Trimming shortened V by 4 bases and J by 0 bases, and 14 bases separated the two germline ends. The CDR3 sequence is 15 residues long. Written as DNA, the CDR3 is TGCGCCAGCAGCCAACGGGGGCACAGCTCCTACGAGCAGTACTTC. Residues: CASSQRGHSSYEQYF.

Comments on this clone: Other DNA sequences in this specimen translate into the identical CDR3. The chain joins TRBV10-3 to TRBJ2-5; D is possibly TRBD2 (7 bases). CDR1 ENHRY and CDR2 SYGVKD come from the germline V gene. V lost 3 bases and J lost 5, with 13 bases in between. The CDR3 runs 14 residues. DNA for the CDR3: TGTGCCATCAGTGACGGGGGGCGTGGGGAGACCCAGTACTTC. Amino acid sequence: CAISDGGRGETQYF.

There are a few counts of this clone. V is TRBV29-1 and J is TRBJ1-5, with TRBD1 as a possible D gene (5 bases). Germline V CDR1 and CDR2: SQVTM, ANQGSEA. CDR3 size: 12 residues. The V and J ends lost 6 bases and 2 bases respectively, with 8 bases between them. Written as DNA, the CDR3 is TGCAGCGTCGACAGCTGCAATCAGCCCCAGCATTTT. This sequence encodes CSVDSCNQPQHF. The variable domain in full, completed from reference TRBV29-1 and TRBJ1-5, reads SAVISQKPSRDICQRGTSLTIQCQVDSQVTMMFWYRQQPGQSLTLIATANQGSEATYESGFVIDKFPISRPNLTFSTLTVSNMSPEDSSIYLCSVDSCNQPQHFGDGTRLSIL.

The rearrangement links TRBV6-5 to TRBJ1-2; possible D gene TRBD1, 6 bases. Between the trimmed V and J ends, which lost 0 bases and 6 bases, there was a span of 8 bases. The CDR3 totals 13 residues. From germline, CDR1 is MNHEY and CDR2 SVGAGI. CDR3 DNA sequence: TGTGCCAGCAGTTACTCCCAGGGGAATGGCTACACCTTC. Encoded protein: CASSYSQGNGYTF.